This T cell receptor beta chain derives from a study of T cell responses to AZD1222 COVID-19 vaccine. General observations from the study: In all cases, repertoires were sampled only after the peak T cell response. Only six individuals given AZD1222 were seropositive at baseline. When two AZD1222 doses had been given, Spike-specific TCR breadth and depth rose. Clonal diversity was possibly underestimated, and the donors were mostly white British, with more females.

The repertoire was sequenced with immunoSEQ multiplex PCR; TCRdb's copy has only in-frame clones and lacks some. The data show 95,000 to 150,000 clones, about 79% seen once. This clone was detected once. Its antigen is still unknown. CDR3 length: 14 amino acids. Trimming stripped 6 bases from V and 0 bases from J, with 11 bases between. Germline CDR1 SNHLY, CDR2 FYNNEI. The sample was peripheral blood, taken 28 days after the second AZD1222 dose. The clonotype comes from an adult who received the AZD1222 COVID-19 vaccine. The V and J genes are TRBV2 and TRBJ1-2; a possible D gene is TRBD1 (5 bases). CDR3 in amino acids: CASRDNGANYGYTF. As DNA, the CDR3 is TGTGCCAGCAGGGACAACGGGGCTAACTATGGCTACACCTTC.